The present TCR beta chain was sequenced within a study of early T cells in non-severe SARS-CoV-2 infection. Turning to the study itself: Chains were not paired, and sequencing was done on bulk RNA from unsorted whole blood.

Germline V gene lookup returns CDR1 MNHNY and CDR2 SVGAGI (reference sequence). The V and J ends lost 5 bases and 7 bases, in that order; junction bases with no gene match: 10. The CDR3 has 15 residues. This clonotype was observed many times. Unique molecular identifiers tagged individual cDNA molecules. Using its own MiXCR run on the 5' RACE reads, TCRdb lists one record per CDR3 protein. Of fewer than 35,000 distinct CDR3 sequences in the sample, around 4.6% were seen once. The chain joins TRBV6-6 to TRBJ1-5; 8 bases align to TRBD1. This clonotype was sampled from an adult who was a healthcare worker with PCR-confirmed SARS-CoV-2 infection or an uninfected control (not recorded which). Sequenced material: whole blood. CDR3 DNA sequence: TGTGCCAGCAGTCAAAGCCGGACAGGGAACCAGCCCCAGCATTTT. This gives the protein CASSQSRTGNQPQHF.